One and the same sample provided the 23 T cell receptor beta chains below, sequenced in a study of T cells after yellow fever vaccination. TCRdb analysed the 5' RACE reads with MiXCR anew, one entry per CDR3 protein. The table has a few hundred thousand distinct CDR3 sequences, less than 20% seen once. The sample here was PBMCs, taken 5 days after the first yellow fever vaccination. All receptors derive from a man younger than 35 who received the YFV17D yellow fever vaccine.

This clonotype has only a few counts. The V and J genes are TRBV7-3 and TRBJ1-1; D gene uncertain. With 2 bases removed from V and 3 bases from J, the gap between germline ends came to 7 bases. The CDR3 has 13 residues. The germline V gene has CDR1 SGHTA and CDR2 FQGTGA. The CDR3 is CASSLQVDTEAFF. The CDR3 region has the DNA TGTGCCAGCAGCTTACAGGTGGACACTGAAGCTTTCTTT.

Only a few counts were recorded for this clonotype. The V gene is TRBV6-1, the J gene TRBJ2-6; 12 nucleotides agree with TRBD2. This CDR3 comprises 17 residues. Germline CDR1 reads MNHNS; CDR2 reads SASEGT. The trim removed 5 bases at V and 1 base at J, leaving 3 bases unmatched. The CDR3 loop is CASSQLAGGSGANVLTF. CDR3 DNA: TGTGCCAGCAGTCAACTAGCGGGGGGATCTGGGGCCAACGTCCTGACTTTC.

The sample holds a few counts of this clonotype. The rearrangement joins TRBV7-9 to TRBJ2-3; D is possibly TRBD1 (7 bases). Germline lookup yields CDR1 SEHNR and CDR2 FQNEAQ (reference sequence). Deletions cut 5 bases from V and 5 bases from J, with 17 bases between. CDR3 length: 15 amino acids. DNA for the CDR3: TGTGCCAGCAGCCCCCAGACAGGGAGGAAAGATACGCAGTATTTT. This sequence encodes CASSPQTGRKDTQYF.

The V call is TRBV18, the J call TRBJ1-2; 9 nucleotides agree with TRBD1. Trimming removed 3 bases from V and 5 bases from J; junction bases left unmatched: 7. The CDR3 loop spans 15 amino acids. CDR1 KGHSH and CDR2 LQKENI come from the germline V gene. The CDR3 coding sequence is TGTGCCAGCTCACCGCAGGGACAGGGAAAGTATGGCTACACCTTC. Amino acids: CASSPQGQGKYGYTF.

The table lists this clonotype with a few counts. The chain couples TRBV15 to TRBJ1-4; D may be TRBD1 (6 bases). The CDR3 loop spans 13 amino acids. V was cut by 8 bases and J by 4 bases, with 11 bases left in between. From germline, CDR1 is LNHNV and CDR2 YYDKDF (reference sequence). CDR3: CATGRDINEKLFF. As DNA, the CDR3 is TGTGCCACCGGACGGGACATTAATGAAAAACTGTTTTTT.

This clonotype came up a few times. The CDR3 DNA reads TGTGCCTCGAAGGGGGGGAACACTGAAGCTTTCTTT. Translated, it gives CASKGGNTEAFF. The V call is TRBV7-2, the J call TRBJ1-1, with a tentative D call TRBD1 (6 bases). The CDR3 consists of 12 residues. Germline assignment: CDR1 SGHTA and CDR2 FQGNSA. V shed 11 bases and J shed 1 base, with 11 bases lying between them.

The chain uses TRBV10-3 and TRBJ1-1, with 7 bases that match TRBD1. CDR1 and CDR2 from the germline V gene are ENHRY and SYGVKD. The V segment lost 6 bases and the J segment 0 bases; nucleotides outside the gene matches: 4. This CDR3 is 14 amino acids long. Here the CDR3 reads CAIRDRMMNTEAFF. CDR3 sequence (DNA): TGTGCCATCAGGGACAGGATGATGAACACTGAAGCTTTCTTT.

This clonotype was picked up many times. CDR3 bases: TGTGCCAGCAGCTTACATTTAGCGGGGGGGCCGCGGACCGGGGAGCTGTTTTTT. Amino acids: CASSLHLAGGPRTGELFF. The chain employs TRBV7-8 and TRBJ2-2; 11 positions agree with TRBD2. Per germline, CDR1 SGHVS and CDR2 FQNEAQ. The length of the CDR3 is 18 residues. V lost 2 bases, J lost 5 bases, and 10 bases stayed unmatched.

This clonotype was detected only a few times. The V gene is TRBV30, the J gene TRBJ1-2; D gene ambiguous. The V end lost 2 bases, the J end lost 7 bases, and 14 bases lay between the germline ends. Germline V gene sequence: CDR1 GTSNPN, CDR2 SVGIG (reference sequence). The CDR3 runs 13 residues. CDR3 residues: CAWSSTDLFGYTF. DNA of the CDR3: TGTGCCTGGAGTTCAACTGACCTCTTTGGCTACACCTTC.

As DNA, the CDR3 is TGTGCCAGCACCCCAGTGTTAAGCTCCTACAATGAGCAGTTCTTC. This sequence encodes CASTPVLSSYNEQFF. V usage is TRBV12-3 or TRBV12-4 and J usage is TRBJ2-1; D call uncertain. Trimming shortened V by 7 bases and J by 0 bases, and 13 bases separated the two germline ends. The CDR3 runs 15 residues.

This clonotype was picked up a small number of times. This rearrangement joins TRBV5-1 to TRBJ1-3; maybe TRBD1 (5 bases). V lost 3 bases, J lost 3 bases, and 13 bases lay in between. This CDR3 comprises 15 residues. The germline gives CDR1 SGHRS, CDR2 YFSETQ. The CDR3 DNA is TGCGCCAGCAGCTCAACCGGGACCGATGGAAACACCATATATTTT. This gives the protein CASSSTGTDGNTIYF. Full variable domain (rest looked up from reference TRBV5-1 and TRBJ1-3): KAGVTQTPRYLIKTRGQQVTLSCSPISGHRSVSWYQQTPGQGLQFLFEYFSETQRNKGNFPGRFSGRQFSNSRSEMNVSTLELGDSALYLCASSSTGTDGNTIYFGEGSWLTVV.

The rearrangement links TRBV6-2 or TRBV6-3 to TRBJ2-3; 7 bases agree with TRBD1. Germline lookup yields CDR1 MNHEY and CDR2 SVGEGT. This CDR3 is built from 17 residues. Losses at the gene ends were 6 bases for V and 3 bases for J; bases not matched to a gene: 15. Here the CDR3 reads CASSSIRQGHLTDTQYF. CDR3 DNA sequence: TGTGCCAGCAGCTCAATCCGACAGGGCCATCTTACAGATACGCAGTATTTT.

The sample holds a few counts of this clonotype. This chain links TRBV7-2 with TRBJ2-5, with 7 bases that match TRBD1. In germline, CDR1 is SGHTA, CDR2 FQGNSA. Unmatched junction bases numbered 6, after V lost 3 bases and J lost 2 bases. The CDR3 has 15 residues. For the CDR3, the DNA is TGTGCCAGCAGCTTCCAGGACAGGCTACAAGAGACCCAGTACTTC. Its translation is CASSFQDRLQETQYF.

This chain joins TRBV5-6 and TRBJ2-7; D assignment may be TRBD1 or TRBD2 (5 bases each). Trimming left V 0 bases short and J 8 bases short, with 9 bases between. The CDR3 consists of 12 residues. Germline loops: CDR1 SGHDT, CDR2 YYEEEE. CDR3 protein: CASSLGGFKQYV. The CDR3 DNA follows: TGTGCCAGCAGCTTGGGGGGGTTTAAGCAGTACGTC.

There are a few counts of this clonotype. The chain joins TRBV4-3 to TRBJ2-3, with 10 nucleotides matching TRBD1. The CDR3 has 18 residues. Germline assignment: CDR1 LGHNA and CDR2 YSLEER. V shed 2 bases and J 0 bases; nucleotides not matched to a gene: 8. The CDR3 loop reads CASSQSRGGQGSTDTQYF. The CDR3 DNA is TGCGCCAGCAGCCAAAGCCGGGGGGGACAGGGGAGCACAGATACGCAGTATTTT.

This clonotype appeared a few times. The chain uses TRBV20-1 and TRBJ1-3, with D possibly TRBD1 on 6 matching bases. V was cut by 2 bases and J by 0 bases, with 8 bases left in between. CDR1 DFQATT and CDR2 SNEGSKA come from the germline V gene (reference sequence). This CDR3 region has 14 residues. CDR3 region: CSARIRGSGNTIYF. In nucleotides, the CDR3 is TGCAGTGCTAGAATCAGGGGCTCTGGAAACACCATATATTTT.

Concerning this clonotype itself: One end of the junction is discordant with germline, which a read error may explain. The genes are TRBV7-9 and TRBJ1-1, with D perhaps matching TRBD1 (6 bases). CDR1 is SEHNR and CDR2 is FQNEAQ in the germline V gene (reference sequence). CDR3 length: 14 residues. The CDR3 DNA reads TGTGCCAGCAGCAAACGGGGGGGCACGGAGCCAAAAGGGTTT. Encoded protein: CASSKRGGTEPKGF.

V and J are TRBV3-1 and TRBJ1-2; D is unresolved. Trimming cost V 1 base and J 4 bases, with 16 bases left between them. CDR3 length equals 16 residues. Germline lookup yields CDR1 LGHDT and CDR2 YNNKEL (reference sequence). CDR3 DNA: TGTGCCAGCAGCCAAGTTGGCCAATTCAGCTGCTATGGCTACACCTTC. Translated: CASSQVGQFSCYGYTF.

The chain is built from TRBV20-1 and TRBJ2-7; D gene unclear. Trimming stripped 0 bases from V and 2 bases from J, with 20 bases between. Germline V lookup: CDR1 DFQATT, CDR2 SNEGSKA (reference sequence). The CDR3 consists of 17 residues. Written as DNA, the CDR3 is TGCAGTGCTAGAGATTCGAGGACCGGGTCCCAAACCTACGAGCAGTACTTC. This sequence encodes CSARDSRTGSQTYEQYF.

This sequence joins TRBV5-4 and TRBJ2-3; possibly TRBD2 for D (7 bases). The length of the CDR3 is 15 residues. Per the germline V gene, CDR1 is SGHNT and CDR2 is YYREEE (reference sequence). V lost 4 bases, J lost 8 bases, and 20 bases lay in between. CDR3 DNA: TGTGCCAGCAGCCAGGCGGGGGCGGGTGGAGCTACGCAGTATTTT. Translation: CASSQAGAGGATQYF.

The chain has TRBV7-9 and TRBJ1-5; D gene unclear. The CDR3 spans 15 residues. Germline values: CDR1 SEHNR, CDR2 FQNEAQ (reference sequence). V lost 2 bases and J 4 bases, leaving 12 bases between the germline ends. The CDR3 loop reads CASSLSRTGNQPQHF. The CDR3 DNA sequence: TGTGCCAGCAGCTTATCCCGGACGGGTAATCAGCCCCAGCATTTT.

This clonotype was seen a handful of times. The V gene is TRBV7-3, the J gene TRBJ2-1; no reliable D call. The CDR3 is made up of 13 amino acids. Trimming removed 3 bases at V and 6 bases at J, with 9 bases between. Per the germline V gene, CDR1 is SGHTA and CDR2 is FQGTGA. The chain's CDR3 is CASSFPQLNEQFF. CDR3 nucleotide sequence: TGTGCCAGCAGCTTCCCTCAGCTCAATGAGCAGTTCTTC.

This clonotype has more than one count but fewer than ten. The V gene is TRBV7-2, the J gene TRBJ1-6; no clear D. This CDR3 spans 14 amino acids. Germline assignment: CDR1 SGHTA and CDR2 FQGNSA. Trimming pared 3 bases from V and 2 bases from J, leaving 5 bases between. The CDR3, as DNA: TGTGCCAGCAGCTTCGGACCCTATAATTCACCCCTCCACTTT. It codes for CASSFGPYNSPLHF.